This is a list of T cell receptor beta chains from one sample in a study of OX40 agonist ivuxolimab in advanced cancers. TCRdb keeps only in-frame clones here, not all; method: immunoSEQ multiplex PCR. The sample has approximately 160,000 clones; 85% to 95% are singletons. This specimen was CD4+ or CD8+ T cells sorted from blood, taken in a trial of the OX40 agonist ivuxolimab. Receptor source: an adult with an advanced solid tumor such as melanoma, head and neck, liver or kidney cancer. Each CDR3 is given with its conserved first and last residue. The D gene is left open where the match is weak. Expanded clones are given a class, and other clones once, few, many or no size at all.

clone_size: -
d_call: -
j_call: TRBJ1-5
v_call: TRBV10-3
cdr3_nt: TGTGCCATCATTGGAGGGCAAAATCAGCCCCAGCATTTT
cdr3_aa: CAIIGGQNQPQHF

clone_size: -
d_call: TRBD1
j_call: TRBJ2-7
v_call: TRBV27
cdr3_nt: TGTGCCAGCAGTTTACGGACAGGGTTCTCCTACGAGCAGTACTTC
cdr3_aa: CASSLRTGFSYEQYF

clone_size: -
d_call: TRBD1
j_call: TRBJ2-7
v_call: TRBV5-6
cdr3_nt: TGTGCCAGCACAAGGGGGCTAGGTGAGGAGCAGTACTTC
cdr3_aa: CASTRGLGEEQYF

clone_size: once
d_call: -
j_call: TRBJ1-1
v_call: TRBV7-9
cdr3_nt: TGTGCCACAAACGACGGTGAAGCTTTCTTT
cdr3_aa: CATNDGEAFF

clone_size: -
d_call: -
j_call: TRBJ2-7
v_call: TRBV19
cdr3_nt: TGTGCCAGTAGTCTACAGGGTTACGAGCAGTACTTC
cdr3_aa: CASSLQGYEQYF

clone_size: -
d_call: TRBD1
j_call: TRBJ1-2
v_call: TRBV19
cdr3_nt: TGTGCCAGTAGTGGAATTTCCCAGGGGGCGAACGGCTACACCTTC
cdr3_aa: CASSGISQGANGYTF

clone_size: -
d_call: -
j_call: TRBJ2-7
v_call: TRBV6-6
cdr3_nt: TGTGCCAGCAGTTACTCTTGGCAGGGTCGAGGCGAGCAGTACTTC
cdr3_aa: CASSYSWQGRGEQYF

clone_size: -
d_call: -
j_call: TRBJ1-3
v_call: TRBV5-1
cdr3_nt: TGCGCCAGCAGCCCGACATTGAGCTCTGGAAACACCATATATTTT
cdr3_aa: CASSPTLSSGNTIYF

clone_size: once
d_call: TRBD1
j_call: TRBJ2-4
v_call: TRBV10-1
cdr3_nt: TGCGCCAGCAGTGAGCGACAGGGAAGCATTCAGTACTTC
cdr3_aa: CASSERQGSIQYF

clone_size: -
d_call: -
j_call: TRBJ1-1
v_call: TRBV5-1
cdr3_nt: TGCGCCAGCAGCTTGGAGGGACGGACTGAAGCTTTCTTT
cdr3_aa: CASSLEGRTEAFF

clone_size: -
d_call: -
j_call: TRBJ1-1
v_call: TRBV28
cdr3_nt: TGTGCCAGCAGTGTACCACAAGGAGCTTTCTTT
cdr3_aa: CASSVPQGAFF

clone_size: -
d_call: -
j_call: TRBJ1-5
v_call: TRBV10-3
cdr3_nt: TGTGCCATCAGTGAGTCGTTGCCCCAGCATTTT
cdr3_aa: CAISESLPQHF

clone_size: once
d_call: TRBD2
j_call: TRBJ2-2
v_call: TRBV19
cdr3_nt: TGTGCCAGTAGTGGGAGGGAGGGCACCGGGGAGCTGTTTTTT
cdr3_aa: CASSGREGTGELFF

clone_size: -
d_call: -
j_call: TRBJ1-1
v_call: TRBV18
cdr3_nt: TGTGCCAGCTCACCGGAGCGGGCGAACACTGAAGCTTTCTTT
cdr3_aa: CASSPERANTEAFF

clone_size: once
d_call: TRBD1
j_call: TRBJ1-5
v_call: TRBV10-3
cdr3_nt: TGTGCCATCAGTGGGGGTGGGACAGGGGGCGAACAGCCCCAGCATTTT
cdr3_aa: CAISGGGTGGEQPQHF

clone_size: -
d_call: TRBD1
j_call: TRBJ2-7
v_call: TRBV15
cdr3_nt: TGTGCCACCAGCATACCGGGACAGGGTGTCGACGAGCAGTACTTC
cdr3_aa: CATSIPGQGVDEQYF

clone_size: -
d_call: TRBD2
j_call: TRBJ2-2
v_call: TRBV7-7
cdr3_nt: TGTGCCAGCAGGGCTAGCGGGGGGCAGGACACCGGGGAGCTGTTTTTT
cdr3_aa: CASRASGGQDTGELFF

clone_size: -
d_call: -
j_call: TRBJ1-3
v_call: TRBV19
cdr3_nt: TGTGCCAGTAGTATTTGGGGGAGCTCTGGAAACACCATATATTTT
cdr3_aa: CASSIWGSSGNTIYF

clone_size: -
d_call: -
j_call: TRBJ1-1
v_call: TRBV14
cdr3_nt: TGTGCCAGCAGCCAATTAGAGGAGACTGAAGCTTTCTTT
cdr3_aa: CASSQLEETEAFF

clone_size: -
d_call: -
j_call: TRBJ2-1
v_call: TRBV28
cdr3_nt: TGTGCCAGCAGTTTACCGGGCACTGAGCAGTTCTTC
cdr3_aa: CASSLPGTEQFF

clone_size: -
d_call: TRBD2
j_call: TRBJ2-3
v_call: TRBV5-8
cdr3_nt: TGTGCCAGCAGCTTGGAACCTGCGGGGGGAGATACGCAGTATTTT
cdr3_aa: CASSLEPAGGDTQYF

clone_size: -
d_call: -
j_call: TRBJ2-5
v_call: TRBV6-6
cdr3_nt: TGTGCCAGCAGTTACTCGGCAGAGACCCAGTACTTC
cdr3_aa: CASSYSAETQYF

clone_size: -
d_call: -
j_call: TRBJ1-2
v_call: TRBV6-6
cdr3_nt: TGTGCCAGCAGCCTGGACAGCTATGGCTACACCTTC
cdr3_aa: CASSLDSYGYTF

clone_size: -
d_call: -
j_call: TRBJ1-3
v_call: TRBV30
cdr3_nt: TGTGCCTGGAGTGTAAGCGGGGGAGGAAACACCATATATTTT
cdr3_aa: CAWSVSGGGNTIYF

clone_size: -
d_call: -
j_call: TRBJ1-6
v_call: TRBV27
cdr3_nt: TGTGCCAGCAGTTTCGACATCTCCTATAATTCACCCCTCCACTTT
cdr3_aa: CASSFDISYNSPLHF

clone_size: -
d_call: TRBD2
j_call: TRBJ2-5
v_call: TRBV7-2
cdr3_nt: TGTGCCAGCAGCACCCCAGGGAGGGAGCAGTACTTC
cdr3_aa: CASSTPGREQYF

clone_size: -
d_call: TRBD1
j_call: TRBJ2-7
v_call: TRBV7-6
cdr3_nt: TGTGCCAGCAGCTTAGGGACAGGGCCCAACGAGCAGTACTTC
cdr3_aa: CASSLGTGPNEQYF

clone_size: -
d_call: -
j_call: TRBJ2-3
v_call: TRBV18
cdr3_nt: TGTGCCAGCTCACCAGGGAGTCGCCCAGATACGCAGTATTTT
cdr3_aa: CASSPGSRPDTQYF

clone_size: -
d_call: -
j_call: TRBJ2-1
v_call: TRBV19
cdr3_nt: TGTGCCAGTAGTATAGGTGTCGAGAATGAGCAGTTCTTC
cdr3_aa: CASSIGVENEQFF